These T cell receptor beta chains were read from a single sample in a study of blood T cell repertoires in COVID-19. Here immunoSEQ multiplex PCR was the method, and the copy in TCRdb shows in-frame clones only, minus some. The sample yields approximately 110,000 clones, over 65% seen once. The sequenced sample consisted of peripheral blood. The origin of the receptors is a human donor with acute or convalescent COVID-19. The donor label of this sample is uncertain. Each CDR3 is given with its conserved first and last residue. D genes are given only for firm matches. Clone size, where shown, is once, few, many, or a class for clones that have expanded.

-	TRBV3-1/TRBV3-2	13	TRBJ1-2	-	CASSHGTGGGYTF	TGTGCCAGCAGCCACGGGACTGGGGGTGGCTACACCTTC
-	TRBV2	15	TRBJ1-1	few	CASSVPKLPNTEAFF	TGTGCCAGCAGTGTCCCCAAACTCCCGAACACTGAAGCTTTCTTT
TRBD1	TRBV18	14	TRBJ1-1	-	CASSPRDSNTEAFF	TGTGCCAGCTCACCCAGGGACAGCAACACTGAAGCTTTCTTT
-	TRBV6-5	13	TRBJ1-2	-	CATQGLGDYGYTF	TGTGCCACGCAGGGTCTCGGTGACTATGGCTACACCTTC
-	TRBV11-3	15	TRBJ2-3	few	CASSLGQPGTDTQYF	TGTGCCAGCAGCCTCGGACAGCCAGGGACAGATACGCAGTATTTT
TRBD1	TRBV18	14	TRBJ1-6	-	CASSYGQGEISLHF	TGTGCCAGCTCGTACGGACAGGGTGAAATCTCCCTCCACTTT
-	TRBV6-6	14	TRBJ1-3	-	CASTRESSGNTIYF	TGTGCCAGCACCCGAGAGAGCTCTGGAAACACCATATATTTT
-	TRBV10-1	14	TRBJ2-3	once	CASSRGGATDTQYF	TGCGCCAGCAGCCGAGGAGGAGCCACAGATACGCAGTATTTT
-	TRBV5-1	18	TRBJ1-2	-	CASSLQSQAWSANYGYTF	TGCGCCAGCAGCTTGCAATCCCAGGCGTGGTCGGCTAACTATGGCTACACCTTC
TRBD2	TRBV6-6	12	TRBJ2-4	-	CASGRGENIQYF	TGTGCCAGCGGCCGGGGGGAAAACATTCAGTACTTC
TRBD2	TRBV10-3	16	TRBJ2-5	-	CAISDAGRGGEETQYF	TGTGCCATCAGTGATGCCGGCCGGGGGGGCGAAGAGACCCAGTACTTC
TRBD1	TRBV19	13	TRBJ2-5	-	CASSGQGQETQYF	TGTGCCAGTAGCGGACAGGGCCAAGAGACCCAGTACTTC
-	TRBV19	14	TRBJ1-4	-	CASSIGLNNEKLFF	TGTGCCAGTAGTATTGGGCTGAACAATGAAAAACTGTTTTTT
-	TRBV6-6	13	TRBJ2-7	-	CASGEGGPYEQYF	TGTGCCTCGGGGGAAGGTGGTCCCTACGAGCAGTACTTC
TRBD1	TRBV6-5	15	TRBJ2-7	-	CASRNFGTGSYEQYF	TGTGCCAGCAGAAACTTCGGGACAGGCTCCTACGAGCAGTACTTC
-	TRBV4-1	17	TRBJ1-6	few	CASSQGEGGPYNSPLHF	TGCGCCAGCAGCCAAGGGGAGGGGGGCCCCTATAATTCACCCCTCCACTTT
-	TRBV5-5	14	TRBJ2-1	few	CASSIRYRADEQFF	TGTGCCAGCAGCATACGATACAGGGCGGATGAGCAGTTCTTC
-	TRBV30	15	TRBJ1-5	-	CAWSVGGPSNQPQHF	TGTGCCTGGAGTGTAGGGGGTCCTAGCAATCAGCCCCAGCATTTT
-	TRBV29-1	12	TRBJ1-1	-	CSVDSMNTEAFF	TGCAGCGTGGACTCCATGAACACTGAAGCTTTCTTT
TRBD1	TRBV13	13	TRBJ1-6	many	CASSFDRGSPLHF	TGTGCCAGCAGCTTTGACAGGGGTTCACCCCTCCACTTT
-	TRBV28	15	TRBJ1-6	-	CASRPQAPTNSPLHF	TGTGCCAGCAGACCCCAGGCCCCTACGAATTCACCCCTCCACTTT
-	TRBV12-3/TRBV12-4	11	TRBJ1-1	once	CASMGGGEAFF	TGTGCCAGCATGGGAGGGGGTGAGGCTTTCTTT
-	TRBV25-1	14	TRBJ2-5	-	CASSEPGDLETQYF	TGTGCCAGCAGTGAACCAGGGGATTTAGAGACCCAGTACTTC
-	TRBV27	13	TRBJ2-2	many	CASSLFLTGELFF	TGTGCCAGCAGTTTATTCCTAACCGGGGAGCTGTTTTTT
-	TRBV6-5	16	TRBJ2-1	few	CASSYSTPGAYNEQFF	TGTGCCAGCAGTTACTCGACTCCGGGGGCCTACAATGAGCAGTTCTTC
-	TRBV15	14	TRBJ1-1	many	CATSRSTGNTEAFF	TGTGCCACCAGCAGAAGCACAGGGAACACTGAAGCTTTCTTT
TRBD1	TRBV18	16	TRBJ1-1	-	CASSPYETGLDTEAFF	TGTGCCAGCTCACCATACGAGACAGGGTTGGACACTGAAGCTTTCTTT
TRBD2	TRBV12-3/TRBV12-4	13	TRBJ2-7	-	CASTPSGDYEQYF	TGTGCCAGCACCCCTAGCGGGGACTACGAGCAGTACTTC
TRBD1	TRBV27	17	TRBJ2-5	-	CASSSPLVGTGGQTQYF	TGTGCCAGCAGTTCCCCCTTAGTGGGGACAGGGGGTCAGACCCAGTACTTC
TRBD2	TRBV9	18	TRBJ2-2	once	CASSPSTSGGAHTGELFF	TGTGCCAGCAGCCCTTCGACTAGCGGGGGGGCCCACACCGGGGAGCTGTTTTTT
TRBD1	TRBV7-9	18	TRBJ2-1	-	CASSLTSGTGQSYNEQFF	TGTGCCAGCAGCTTAACCTCCGGGACAGGGCAGTCCTACAATGAGCAGTTCTTC
TRBD1	TRBV15	15	TRBJ2-6	-	CATSRQGAGANVLTF	TGTGCCACCAGCCGCCAGGGGGCGGGGGCCAACGTCCTGACTTTC
-	TRBV5-4	15	TRBJ1-1	-	CASSFPRGGKTEAFF	TGTGCCAGCAGCTTTCCACGGGGAGGAAAGACTGAAGCTTTCTTT
TRBD2	TRBV5-6	16	TRBJ2-1	few	CASSFQRGRSYNEQFF	TGTGCCAGCAGCTTCCAGCGGGGACGTTCCTACAATGAGCAGTTCTTC
-	TRBV29-1	13	TRBJ2-7	-	CSVARQARDEQYF	TGCAGCGTTGCACGACAGGCGCGTGACGAGCAGTACTTC
-	TRBV5-1	13	TRBJ2-7	-	CASSLGAGYEQYF	TGCGCCAGCAGCTTGGGGGCAGGCTACGAGCAGTACTTC
TRBD1	TRBV5-6	15	TRBJ1-5	-	CASSSDRGRMQPQHF	TGTGCCAGCAGCTCGGACAGGGGGCGAATGCAGCCCCAGCATTTT
TRBD2	TRBV7-3	15	TRBJ2-5	-	CASSPAGGVLETQYF	TGTGCCAGCAGCCCCGCGGGGGGGGTGCTAGAGACCCAGTACTTC
TRBD2	TRBV18	18	TRBJ2-1	-	CASSSTRTSGGAINEQFF	TGTGCCAGCTCATCGACCCGGACTAGCGGGGGGGCTATTAATGAGCAGTTCTTC
-	TRBV28	14	TRBJ2-3	-	CASSLWRGPDTQYF	TGTGCCAGCAGTTTATGGCGGGGTCCAGATACGCAGTATTTT
-	TRBV2	15	TRBJ1-6	few	CASRAGVADNSPLHF	TGTGCCAGCCGCGCCGGGGTGGCTGATAATTCACCCCTCCACTTT
-	TRBV11-2	16	TRBJ2-6	-	CASSSGQVAGANVLTF	TGTGCCAGCAGCTCGGGACAAGTGGCTGGGGCCAACGTCCTGACTTTC
TRBD1	TRBV2	16	TRBJ1-6	once	CASRAQGARHNSPLHF	TGTGCCAGCAGGGCCCAGGGGGCGCGTCATAATTCACCCCTCCACTTT
-	TRBV2	13	TRBJ2-2	few	CASSPRGGGELFF	TGTGCCAGCAGTCCCCGGGGTGGCGGGGAGCTGTTTTTT
-	TRBV7-9	14	TRBJ1-6	few	CASSLPLYNSPLHF	TGTGCCAGCAGCTTACCCCTATATAATTCACCCCTCCACTTT
TRBD1	TRBV24-1	16	TRBJ2-1	-	CATSDSTDRGSNEQFF	TGTGCCACCAGTGATTCAACCGACAGGGGGTCAAATGAGCAGTTCTTC
-	TRBV5-1	14	TRBJ1-1	-	CASSLSARDTEAFF	TGCGCCAGCAGCTTGTCCGCCAGGGACACTGAAGCTTTCTTT
TRBD1	TRBV15	16	TRBJ1-1	-	CATNGGTGGSGTEAFF	TGTGCCACCAATGGGGGGACAGGGGGGAGTGGGACTGAAGCTTTCTTT
-	TRBV20-1	10	TRBJ1-1	once	CSARREEAFF	TGCAGTGCTAGACGCGAGGAAGCTTTCTTT
TRBD1	TRBV30	14	TRBJ2-7	-	CAWSTGTGVYEQYF	TGTGCCTGGAGCACGGGGACAGGGGTTTACGAGCAGTACTTC
-	TRBV2	16	TRBJ1-3	-	CASTALTVPSGNTIYF	TGTGCCAGCACAGCCCTGACAGTTCCCTCTGGAAACACCATATATTTT
TRBD1	TRBV24-1	20	TRBJ2-7	-	CATSDSGGQPGTGWPGEQYF	TGTGCCACCAGTGATTCAGGGGGCCAACCCGGGACAGGGTGGCCTGGAGAGCAGTACTTC
TRBD1	TRBV5-6	13	TRBJ1-4	-	CASSLSDRGKLFF	TGTGCCAGCAGCTTGTCCGACAGGGGAAAACTGTTTTTT
-	TRBV2	10	TRBJ1-6	-	CASSYSYMCF	TGTGCCAGCAGTTACAGCTACATGTGTTTT
-	TRBV18	15	TRBJ2-3	-	CASSPPGRGTDTQYF	TGTGCCAGCTCACCACCGGGGCGCGGCACAGATACGCAGTATTTT
TRBD2	TRBV7-3	15	TRBJ2-3	few	CASSLAGGSTDTQYF	TGTGCCAGCAGCTTAGCGGGGGGTAGCACAGATACGCAGTATTTT
TRBD2	TRBV11-3	14	TRBJ2-5	few	CASSRLATSKTQYF	TGTGCCAGCAGCCGACTAGCGACAAGTAAGACCCAGTACTTC
-	TRBV5-1	13	TRBJ1-1	-	CASSFIEDTEAFF	TGCGCCAGCAGCTTTATTGAGGACACTGAAGCTTTCTTT
-	TRBV6-5	13	TRBJ1-2	-	CASSYLGRYGYTF	TGTGCCAGCAGTTACCTTGGGCGATATGGCTACACCTTC